The clone carrying this T cell receptor beta chain was seen a handful of times. The protocol was immunoSEQ multiplex PCR, while the TCRdb copy is restricted to in-frame clones and leaves out a portion. The sample yields about 59,000 clones, more than 60% seen once. The CDR3 length is 15 residues. V dropped 1 base and J dropped 7 bases, with 13 bases sitting between them. CDR1 is SGHAT and CDR2 is FQNNGV in the germline V gene. This sample is drawn from a study of blood T cell repertoires in COVID-19. Across the whole study: PBMCs, B-cell-depleted T cells, or T cells were the source of the cDNA or gDNA that made up the material.

J is TRBJ2-2 and V is TRBV11-2, with D hard to call. The source material was peripheral blood. This clonotype was obtained from a woman aged 70-85 years with acute or convalescent COVID-19. The CDR3 region is CASSLGANRIGELFF. The DNA for the CDR3 is TGTGCCAGCAGCTTAGGCGCCAATCGTATCGGGGAGCTGTTTTTT.